This T cell receptor (beta chain) is drawn from a study of T cells in localized non-small cell lung cancer. The assay was immunoSEQ multiplex PCR, and TCRdb's table has in-frame clones only and misses some. The data contain about 33,000 clones, about nine tenths of them seen just once; the ten biggest clones take up 4% to 5%. Study-level findings and limits: Longer overall survival was linked to higher blood T cell density. Appearance in adjacent lung was seen for a median approximately 58 of the top 100 tumor clones. Investigators sequenced only a single tumor region, leaving heterogeneity possible.

Details on this clone: Its antigen is not identified.

The CDR3 has 16 amino acids. The germline gives CDR1 SGHRS, CDR2 YFSETQ. Germline trimming cut 0 bases from V and 8 bases from J; bases unmatched to any gene: 8. The rearrangement uses TRBV5-1 and TRBJ1-6, with 7 nucleotides matching TRBD1. The receptor's source is a male donor older than 55 with stage III lung adenocarcinoma. Sample: peripheral blood, taken before any cancer treatment. This CDR3 is CASSLALAGGDSPLHF. The CDR3 DNA reads TGCGCCAGCAGCTTGGCCCTGGCAGGGGGTGATTCACCCCTCCACTTT. Combining the CDR3 with reference TRBV5-1 and TRBJ1-6 gives the whole variable domain KAGVTQTPRYLIKTRGQQVTLSCSPISGHRSVSWYQQTPGQGLQFLFEYFSETQRNKGNFPGRFSGRQFSNSRSEMNVSTLELGDSALYLCASSLALAGGDSPLHFGNGTRLTVT.